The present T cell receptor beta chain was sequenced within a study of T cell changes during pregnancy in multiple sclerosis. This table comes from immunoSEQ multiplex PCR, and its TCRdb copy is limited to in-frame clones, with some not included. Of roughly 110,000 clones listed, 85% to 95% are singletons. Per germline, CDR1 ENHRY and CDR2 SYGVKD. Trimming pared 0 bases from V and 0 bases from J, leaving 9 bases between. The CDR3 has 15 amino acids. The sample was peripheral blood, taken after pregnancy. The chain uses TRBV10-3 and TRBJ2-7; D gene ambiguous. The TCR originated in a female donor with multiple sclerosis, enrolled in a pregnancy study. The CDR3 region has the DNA TGTGCCATCAGTGAGTCACGTATGAGCTCCTACGAGCAGTACTTC. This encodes CAISESRMSSYEQYF.